This is a list of T cell receptor beta chains from one sample in a study of T-cell reconstitution after alpha-beta-depleted transplantation in children. MiXCR, run by TCRdb on the PCR reads, gives a single entry per CDR3 protein. In the table there are about 290,000 distinct CDR3 sequences, 6.5% to 9% of which are singletons. The specimen comprised peripheral blood, sampled 360 days after TCRalphabeta/CD19-depleted stem cell transplant. These receptors all come from a female patient between 2 and 15 years old who had a stem cell transplant for Fanconi anemia, so the T cells may come from the graft donor. Each CDR3 is given with its conserved first and last residue. The D gene is left open where the match is weak. Where a row states a size, it is once, few, many or the class of an expanded clone; other rows omit it.

V gene	J gene	clone size	D gene	CDR3 protein	CDR3 DNA
TRBV5-1	TRBJ2-1	many	TRBD1	CASTPGQWKSNEQFF	TGCGCCAGCACCCCGGGACAGTGGAAAAGCAATGAGCAGTTCTTC
TRBV30	TRBJ2-3	-	-	CAWSVLTVPDTQYF	TGTGCCTGGAGTGTACTTACAGTCCCAGATACGCAGTATTTT
TRBV28	TRBJ1-3	few	-	CASSPGGPGNTIYF	TGTGCCAGCAGTCCGGGGGGCCCTGGAAACACCATATATTTT
TRBV7-9	TRBJ1-1	-	-	CASSLARGGEAFF	TGTGCCAGCAGCTTAGCGAGGGGAGGGGAAGCTTTCTTT
TRBV7-2	TRBJ2-3	many	TRBD2	CASSFGLAGTDTQYF	TGTGCCAGCAGCTTCGGACTAGCGGGCACAGATACGCAGTATTTT
TRBV2	TRBJ2-3	-	TRBD1	CASSEERVGPSGGDTQYF	TGTGCCAGCAGTGAAGAGAGGGTCGGGCCTTCAGGGGGAGATACGCAGTATTTT
TRBV4-3	TRBJ1-2	many	-	CASSPWAGSYGYTF	TGCGCCAGCAGCCCGTGGGCGGGGAGCTATGGCTACACCTTC
TRBV9	TRBJ1-3	-	-	CASSSGPAGGNTIYF	TGTGCCAGCAGCTCGGGGCCAGCTGGAGGAAACACCATATATTTT
TRBV5-1	TRBJ1-2	once	TRBD1	CASSETGSGYTF	TGCGCCAGCAGCGAGACAGGGTCCGGCTACACCTTC
TRBV4-1	TRBJ1-1	-	-	CASSPGGETVNTEAFF	TGCGCCAGCAGCCCGGGGGGGGAAACAGTGAACACTGAAGCTTTCTTT
TRBV5-1	TRBJ2-3	-	-	CASSLNPREKSTDTQYF	TGCGCCAGCAGCTTGAATCCTCGCGAAAAAAGCACAGATACGCAGTATTTT
TRBV12-3/TRBV12-4	TRBJ2-7	many	TRBD2	CASSLRGPGLALRQEQYF	TGTGCCAGCAGTTTAAGGGGACCGGGACTAGCCCTGAGGCAAGAGCAGTACTTC
TRBV7-2	TRBJ2-2	many	-	CASSSRVTTGELFF	TGTGCCAGCAGCTCCCGGGTTACTACCGGGGAGCTGTTTTTT
TRBV5-6	TRBJ1-1	-	-	CASSLVGMNTEAFF	TGTGCCAGCAGCTTGGTAGGAATGAACACTGAAGCTTTCTTT
TRBV24-1	TRBJ2-1	many	-	CATSDWRVEQFF	TGTGCCACCAGTGATTGGAGGGTCGAGCAGTTCTTC
TRBV7-8	TRBJ2-1	-	TRBD2	CASSRTGGAGGNYNEQFF	TGTGCCAGCAGCCGTACTGGGGGAGCGGGAGGGAACTACAATGAGCAGTTCTTC
TRBV24-1	TRBJ1-5	few	-	CATSEGQFNQPQHF	TGTGCCACCAGTGAAGGCCAGTTTAATCAGCCCCAGCATTTT
TRBV29-1	TRBJ1-1	many	-	CSVRAGSWGTEAFF	TGCAGCGTCCGAGCTGGCAGTTGGGGCACTGAAGCTTTCTTT
TRBV6-1	TRBJ2-7	many	-	CASSPRRLGAEQYF	TGTGCCAGCAGCCCACGGCGCCTTGGTGCCGAGCAGTACTTC
TRBV5-6	TRBJ2-1	-	-	CASSLVAYNEQFF	TGTGCCAGCAGCTTGGTAGCCTACAATGAGCAGTTCTTC
TRBV12-3/TRBV12-4	TRBJ2-3	few	TRBD2	CASSALAGGADTQYF	TGTGCCAGCAGTGCTCTAGCGGGGGGGGCAGATACGCAGTATTTT
TRBV6-5	TRBJ2-7	few	TRBD2	CASSYSAGGPGYEQYF	TGTGCCAGCAGTTACTCGGCGGGGGGCCCCGGATACGAGCAGTACTTC
TRBV29-1	TRBJ1-2	many	-	CSVDNNYGYTF	TGCAGCGTGGACAATAACTATGGCTACACCTTC
TRBV20-1	TRBJ2-5	many	TRBD2	CSASGRVQETQYF	TGCAGTGCTAGCGGGAGGGTACAAGAGACCCAGTACTTC
TRBV28	TRBJ2-1	few	-	CASSFWGNYNEQFF	TGTGCCAGCAGTTTCTGGGGCAACTACAATGAGCAGTTCTTC
TRBV7-3	TRBJ2-3	few	TRBD2	CASSPGTSGTTQYF	TGTGCCAGCAGCCCGGGGACTAGCGGGACTACGCAGTATTTT
TRBV18	TRBJ2-5	few	TRBD2	CASSPTPTSGGYQETQYF	TGTGCCAGCTCCCCCACCCCCACTAGCGGGGGGTACCAAGAGACCCAGTACTTC
TRBV4-2	TRBJ2-7	few	-	CASSLLGDINSYEQYF	TGTGCCAGCAGCCTACTCGGGGACATCAACTCCTACGAGCAGTACTTC
TRBV19	TRBJ2-2	-	TRBD2	CASSLADTNTGELFF	TGTGCCAGTAGTCTAGCGGATACGAACACCGGGGAGCTGTTTTTT
TRBV7-6	TRBJ1-2	-	-	CASSPGMSIYGYTF	TGTGCCAGCAGCCCGGGAATGAGTATCTATGGCTACACCTTC
TRBV6-5	TRBJ2-1	-	TRBD2	CASRRGSGEQFF	TGTGCCAGCAGGCGGGGGTCCGGTGAGCAGTTCTTC
TRBV29-1	TRBJ2-3	many	TRBD2	CSVGSGGGGDTQYF	TGCAGCGTCGGGAGCGGGGGTGGGGGAGATACGCAGTATTTT
TRBV19	TRBJ2-3	many	-	CASSTGSGADTQYF	TGTGCCAGTAGTACCGGGTCAGGGGCAGATACGCAGTATTTT
TRBV18	TRBJ1-1	-	-	CASSPLGQRVPFTEAFF	TGTGCCAGCTCACCACTGGGGCAGAGAGTTCCTTTCACTGAAGCTTTCTTT
TRBV9	TRBJ1-2	many	-	CASSGAYGYTF	TGTGCCAGCAGCGGCGCCTATGGCTACACCTTC
TRBV6-5	TRBJ2-6	many	-	CASSYSGTYFSGANVLTF	TGTGCCAGCAGTTACTCGGGTACATACTTCTCTGGGGCCAACGTCCTGACTTTC
TRBV6-2/TRBV6-3	TRBJ1-1	few	-	CASSRPGGLTEAFF	TGTGCCAGCAGCCGCCCCGGGGGGCTCACTGAAGCTTTCTTT
TRBV20-1	TRBJ2-5	few	TRBD2	CSEGRGPQETQYF	TGCAGTGAAGGGAGGGGCCCCCAAGAGACCCAGTACTTC
TRBV3-1	TRBJ2-7	few	TRBD1	CASRGQGIYEQYF	TGTGCCAGCAGGGGACAGGGGATTTACGAGCAGTACTTC
TRBV25-1	TRBJ2-5	few	-	CASSEWAVRKETQYF	TGTGCCAGCAGTGAATGGGCCGTTAGAAAAGAGACCCAGTACTTC
TRBV28	TRBJ1-5	-	-	CASSQGGVQRGQPQHF	TGTGCCAGCAGTCAAGGGGGAGTTCAAAGGGGACAGCCCCAGCATTTT
TRBV27	TRBJ1-2	-	-	CASGHVANYGYTF	TGTGCCAGCGGCCACGTAGCTAACTATGGCTACACCTTC
TRBV5-5	TRBJ1-5	-	-	CASSFHGGSNQPQHF	TGTGCCAGCAGCTTCCATGGGGGGAGCAATCAGCCCCAGCATTTT
TRBV29-1	TRBJ2-7	-	-	CSVRDGIHYEQYF	TGCAGCGTTCGTGACGGGATCCACTACGAGCAGTACTTC
TRBV12-3/TRBV12-4	TRBJ1-1	many	TRBD1	CASSGTGRTEAFF	TGTGCCAGCAGCGGGACAGGGAGGACTGAAGCTTTCTTT
TRBV7-9	TRBJ1-1	-	-	CASSPISRGATEAFF	TGTGCCAGCAGCCCGATAAGTCGGGGGGCGACTGAAGCTTTCTTT
TRBV5-5	TRBJ2-3	many	TRBD1	CASSPAPTGSTDTQYF	TGTGCCAGCAGCCCAGCTCCGACAGGGAGCACAGATACGCAGTATTTT
TRBV6-5	TRBJ1-1	few	-	CASSYSLGSTEAFF	TGTGCCAGCAGTTACTCGTTGGGGTCCACTGAAGCTTTCTTT
TRBV12-3/TRBV12-4	TRBJ2-7	-	-	CASSFEPRDRSYEQYF	TGTGCCAGCAGTTTCGAGCCCCGGGACCGTAGCTACGAGCAGTACTTC
TRBV28	TRBJ1-1	few	-	CASSSNRAEAFF	TGTGCCAGCAGTTCGAACCGCGCTGAAGCTTTCTTT
TRBV13	TRBJ1-3	many	TRBD1	CASSSMTGSGNTIYF	TGTGCCAGCAGCTCGATGACAGGGTCCGGAAACACCATATATTTT
TRBV7-3	TRBJ1-1	many	-	CASSSTLGRQAFF	TGTGCCAGCAGCTCAACACTTGGGCGACAGGCTTTCTTT
TRBV20-1	TRBJ1-1	-	TRBD1	CSGSGGPPEAFF	TGCAGTGGGTCAGGGGGGCCCCCTGAAGCTTTCTTT
TRBV6-2/TRBV6-3	TRBJ1-5	-	-	CASSRHQNQPQHF	TGTGCCAGCAGTCGTCACCAGAATCAGCCCCAGCATTTT
TRBV7-9	TRBJ1-2	few	TRBD1	CASSRPGQVFYGYTF	TGTGCCAGCAGCCGCCCGGGACAGGTCTTCTATGGCTACACCTTC